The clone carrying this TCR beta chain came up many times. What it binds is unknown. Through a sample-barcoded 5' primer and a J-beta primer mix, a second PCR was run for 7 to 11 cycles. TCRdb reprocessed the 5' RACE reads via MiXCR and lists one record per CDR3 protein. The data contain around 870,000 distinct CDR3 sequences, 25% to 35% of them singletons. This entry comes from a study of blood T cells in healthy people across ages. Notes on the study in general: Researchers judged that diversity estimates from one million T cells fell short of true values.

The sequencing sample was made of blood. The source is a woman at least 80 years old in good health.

CDR3 sequence: CAISASGGSNEQFF. In nucleotides, the CDR3 is TGTGCCATCAGTGCCAGCGGGGGGTCAAATGAGCAGTTCTTC. V is TRBV10-3 and J is TRBJ2-1; 9 bases fit TRBD2. The CDR3 spans 14 residues. J was trimmed by 7 bases and V by 4 bases; bases with no gene match: 5. CDR1 is ENHRY and CDR2 is SYGVKD in the germline V gene.